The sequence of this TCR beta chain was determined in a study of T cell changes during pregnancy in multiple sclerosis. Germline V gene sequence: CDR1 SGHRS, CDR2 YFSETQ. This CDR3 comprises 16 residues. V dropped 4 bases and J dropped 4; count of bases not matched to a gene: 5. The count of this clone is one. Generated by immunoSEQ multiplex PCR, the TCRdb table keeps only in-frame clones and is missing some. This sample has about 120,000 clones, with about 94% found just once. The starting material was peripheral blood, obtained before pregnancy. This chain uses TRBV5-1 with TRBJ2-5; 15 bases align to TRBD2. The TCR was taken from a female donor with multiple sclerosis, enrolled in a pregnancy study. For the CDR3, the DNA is TGCGCCAGCAGCACCGGACTAGCGGGGGGGCCAGAGACCCAGTACTTC. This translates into CASSTGLAGGPETQYF.